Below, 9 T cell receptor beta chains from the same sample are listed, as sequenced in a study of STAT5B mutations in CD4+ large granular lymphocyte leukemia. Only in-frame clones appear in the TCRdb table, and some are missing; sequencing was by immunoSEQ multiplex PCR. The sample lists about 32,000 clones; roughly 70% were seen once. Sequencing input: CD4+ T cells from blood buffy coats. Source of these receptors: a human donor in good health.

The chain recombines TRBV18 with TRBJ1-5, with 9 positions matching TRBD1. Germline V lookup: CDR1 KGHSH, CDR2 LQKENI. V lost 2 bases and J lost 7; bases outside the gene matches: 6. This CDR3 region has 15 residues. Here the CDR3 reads CASSPAGTGNQPQHF. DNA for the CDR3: TGTGCCAGCTCACCAGCCGGGACAGGGAACCAGCCCCAGCATTTT. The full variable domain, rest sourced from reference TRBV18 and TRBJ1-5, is NAGVMQNPRHLVRRRGQEARLRCSPMKGHSHVYWYRQLPEEGLKFMVYLQKENIIDESGMPKERFSAEFPKEGPSILRIQQVVRGDSAAYFCASSPAGTGNQPQHFGDGTRLSIL.

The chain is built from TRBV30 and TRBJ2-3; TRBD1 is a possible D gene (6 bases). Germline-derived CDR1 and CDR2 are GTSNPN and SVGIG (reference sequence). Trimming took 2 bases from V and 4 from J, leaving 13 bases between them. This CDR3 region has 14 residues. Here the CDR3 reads CAWSKDSMADTQYF. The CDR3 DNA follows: TGTGCCTGGAGTAAGGACAGCATGGCAGATACGCAGTATTTT.

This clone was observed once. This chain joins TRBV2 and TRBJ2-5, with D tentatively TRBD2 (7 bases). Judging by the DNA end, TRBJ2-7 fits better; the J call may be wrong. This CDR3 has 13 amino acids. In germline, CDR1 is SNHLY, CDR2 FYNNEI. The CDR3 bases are TGTGCCAGCGCCGTGGAGGGGGAGGGCGAGCAGTACTTC. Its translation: CASAVEGEGEQYF.

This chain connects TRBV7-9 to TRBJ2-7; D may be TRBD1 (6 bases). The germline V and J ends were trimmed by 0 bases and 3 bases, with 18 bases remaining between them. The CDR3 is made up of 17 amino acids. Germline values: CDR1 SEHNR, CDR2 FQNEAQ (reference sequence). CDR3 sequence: CASSLARQARGNYEQYF. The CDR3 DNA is TGTGCCAGCAGCTTAGCCAGACAGGCTAGGGGAAACTACGAGCAGTACTTC. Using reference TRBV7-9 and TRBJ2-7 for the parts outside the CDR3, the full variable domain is DTGVSQNPRHKITKRGQNVTFRCDPISEHNRLYWYRQTLGQGPEFLTYFQNEAQLEKSRLLSDRFSAERPKGSFSTLEIQRTEQGDSAMYLCASSLARQARGNYEQYFGPGTRLTVT.

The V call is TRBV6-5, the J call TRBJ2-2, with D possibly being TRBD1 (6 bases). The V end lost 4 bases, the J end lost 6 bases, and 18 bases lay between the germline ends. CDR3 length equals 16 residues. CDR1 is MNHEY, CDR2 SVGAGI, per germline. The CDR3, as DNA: TGTGCCAGCAGTTTGTACCCGGACAGCCGGGCCGGGGAGCTGTTTTTT. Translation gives CASSLYPDSRAGELFF.

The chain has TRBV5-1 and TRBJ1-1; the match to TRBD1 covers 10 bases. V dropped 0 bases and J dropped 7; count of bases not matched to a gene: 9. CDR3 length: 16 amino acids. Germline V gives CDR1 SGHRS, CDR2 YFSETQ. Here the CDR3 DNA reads TGCGCCAGCAGCTTGGGACAGGGGGCGAGAGAAGGTGAAGCTTTCTTT. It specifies CASSLGQGAREGEAFF. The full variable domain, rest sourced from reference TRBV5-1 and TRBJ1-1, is KAGVTQTPRYLIKTRGQQVTLSCSPISGHRSVSWYQQTPGQGLQFLFEYFSETQRNKGNFPGRFSGRQFSNSRSEMNVSTLELGDSALYLCASSLGQGAREGEAFFGQGTRLTVV.

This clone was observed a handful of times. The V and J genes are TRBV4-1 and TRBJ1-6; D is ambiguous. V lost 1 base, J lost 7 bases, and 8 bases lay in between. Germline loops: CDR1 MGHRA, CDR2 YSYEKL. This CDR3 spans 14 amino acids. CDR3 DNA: TGCGCCAGCAGCCAAGGGGAGTTAAATTCACCCCTCCACTTT. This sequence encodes CASSQGELNSPLHF.

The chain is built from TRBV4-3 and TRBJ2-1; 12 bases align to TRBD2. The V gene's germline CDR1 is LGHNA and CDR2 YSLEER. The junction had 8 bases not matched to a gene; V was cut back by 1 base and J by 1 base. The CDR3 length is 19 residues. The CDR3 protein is CASSQGPASGGASYNEQFF. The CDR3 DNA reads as TGCGCCAGCAGCCAAGGGCCGGCTAGCGGGGGGGCTTCCTACAATGAGCAGTTCTTC.

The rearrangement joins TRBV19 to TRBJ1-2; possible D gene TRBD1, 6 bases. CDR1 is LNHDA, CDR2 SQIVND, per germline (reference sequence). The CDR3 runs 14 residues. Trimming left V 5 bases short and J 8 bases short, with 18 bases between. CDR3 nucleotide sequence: TGTGCCAGTAGTCTCAGACAGGATGCTATGGGCTACACCTTC. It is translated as CASSLRQDAMGYTF.